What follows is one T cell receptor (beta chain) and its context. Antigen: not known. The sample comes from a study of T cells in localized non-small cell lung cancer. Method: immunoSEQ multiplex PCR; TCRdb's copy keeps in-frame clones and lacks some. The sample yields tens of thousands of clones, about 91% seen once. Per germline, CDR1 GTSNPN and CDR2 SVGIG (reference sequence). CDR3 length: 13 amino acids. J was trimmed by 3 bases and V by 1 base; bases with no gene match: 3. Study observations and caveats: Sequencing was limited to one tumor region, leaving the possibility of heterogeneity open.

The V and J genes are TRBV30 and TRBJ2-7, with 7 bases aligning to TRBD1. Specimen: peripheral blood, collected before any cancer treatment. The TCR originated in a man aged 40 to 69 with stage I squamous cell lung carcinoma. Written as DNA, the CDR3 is TGTGCCTGGAGTGAGGGGACAGTCTACGAGCAGTACTTC. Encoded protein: CAWSEGTVYEQYF.